The 8 T cell receptor beta chains presented below share a single source sample, sequenced in a study of Ad26.COV2.S vaccination and SARS-CoV-2 variants. Method: immunoSEQ multiplex PCR; TCRdb's copy keeps in-frame clones and lacks some. Among roughly 680,000 clones listed, about 89% were seen once. As to treatment: about 20 received Ad26.COV2.S at low or high dose, single or two shots; roughly five received placebo; per-sample allocation not given. Specimen acquisition occurred on day 63 following the initial vaccine or placebo injection. Sequencing used peripheral blood, obtained in a trial of Ad26.COV2.S vaccine versus placebo. Source of these receptors: a person between 18 and 65 years old who received the Ad26.COV2.S COVID-19 vaccine or a placebo.

In the case of this clone: Other nucleotide sequences in the sample specify the same CDR3. The V and J genes are TRBV3-1 (or the pseudogene TRBV3-2) and TRBJ1-1, with D hard to call. CDR3 length: 14 amino acids. V gave up 0 bases and J gave up 1 base, with 6 bases separating them. Germline lookup yields CDR1 LGHDT and CDR2 YNNKEL (reference sequence). CDR3 loop: CASSQEAANTEAFF. The CDR3, as DNA: TGTGCCAGCAGCCAAGAGGCGGCGAACACTGAAGCTTTCTTT.

The chain carries TRBV30 and TRBJ1-2, with 11 bases that match TRBD1. This CDR3 has 15 amino acids. The germline CDR1 and CDR2 sequences are GTSNPN and SVGIG (reference sequence). V was pared by 0 bases and J by 6 bases, with 6 bases of the junction left unmatched. The CDR3 nucleotides read TGTGCCTGGAGTGTACGCCGGGACAGGGGGGATGGCTACACCTTC. Translation gives CAWSVRRDRGDGYTF.

The chain links TRBV24-1 to TRBJ1-2, with D perhaps matching TRBD1 (5 bases). V lost 1 base and J lost 10, with 12 bases in between. Germline V gene data show CDR1 as KGHDR and CDR2 as SFDVKD. The CDR3 covers 13 residues. This CDR3 reads CATSDFGGVSYTF. The DNA for the CDR3 is TGTGCCACCAGTGATTTTGGGGGGGTATCCTACACCTTC.

This clone appeared once. This rearrangement joins TRBV7-2 to TRBJ2-5; a possible D gene is TRBD2 (5 bases). The CDR3 contains 15 residues. CDR1 and CDR2 (germline): SGHTA, FQGNSA. The ends were cut back, 2 bases at V and 1 base at J, with 11 bases in the middle. The CDR3 nucleotides are TGTGCCAGCAGCTTAATGGCTAGCAGCCAAGAGACCCAGTACTTC. Protein product: CASSLMASSQETQYF.

This chain joins TRBV3-1 (or the pseudogene TRBV3-2) and TRBJ2-7; D remains unclear. CDR3 length equals 15 residues. V lost 3 bases and J 2 bases, leaving 14 bases between the germline ends. Germline-derived CDR1 and CDR2 are LGHDT and YNNKEL (reference sequence). This CDR3 is CASSHYGRPAYEQYF. In DNA, the CDR3 is TGTGCCAGCAGCCATTACGGTAGACCTGCCTACGAGCAGTACTTC.

The gene calls are TRBV5-5 and TRBJ1-1; D is unclear. The V and J ends lost 1 base and 3 bases respectively, with 10 bases between them. In germline, CDR1 is SGHKS, CDR2 YYEKEE (reference sequence). There are 14 residues in the CDR3. The CDR3 bases are TGTGCCAGCAGCTTGCGAGACCGATACACTGAAGCTTTCTTT. It encodes CASSLRDRYTEAFF.

This rearrangement joins TRBV30 to TRBJ1-2, with a tentative D call TRBD1 (6 bases). V was clipped by 3 bases and J by 0 bases, with 14 bases between them. The CDR3 consists of 15 residues. Germline CDR1 and CDR2: GTSNPN and SVGIG (reference sequence). The CDR3 nucleotides are TGTGCCTGGAGGGCGAGGGGGGCCGCTAACTATGGCTACACCTTC. Protein: CAWRARGAANYGYTF.

J is TRBJ1-5 and V is TRBV6-1; TRBD1 matches 7 bases. Trimming at V came to 1 base and at J to 6 bases, leaving 6 bases not matched to a gene. Germline-derived CDR1 and CDR2 are MNHNS and SASEGT. The CDR3 runs 15 residues. CDR3: CASSEGQGIGQPQHF. The CDR3 coding sequence is TGTGCCAGCAGTGAAGGACAGGGTATTGGTCAGCCCCAGCATTTT.